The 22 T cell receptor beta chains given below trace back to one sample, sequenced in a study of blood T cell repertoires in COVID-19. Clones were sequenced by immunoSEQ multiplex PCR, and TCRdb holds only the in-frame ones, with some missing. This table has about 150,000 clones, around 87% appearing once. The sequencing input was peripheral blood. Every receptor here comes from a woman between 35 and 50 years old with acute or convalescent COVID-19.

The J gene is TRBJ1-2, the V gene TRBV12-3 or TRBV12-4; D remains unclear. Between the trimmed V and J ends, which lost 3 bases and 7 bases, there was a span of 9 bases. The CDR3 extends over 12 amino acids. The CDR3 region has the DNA TGTGCCAGCAGTTTTCGGGTTGGTGGCTACACCTTC. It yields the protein CASSFRVGGYTF.

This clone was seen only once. The CDR3 spells CASSFGHKGSAKNIQYF. For the CDR3, the DNA is TGTGCCAGCAGTTTTGGACATAAGGGGTCAGCCAAAAACATTCAGTACTTC. The chain has TRBV28 and TRBJ2-4, with D tentatively TRBD1 (5 bases). The V and J ends lost 3 bases and 0 bases respectively, with 15 bases between them. The CDR3 spans 17 residues. CDR1 and CDR2 (germline): MDHEN, SYDVKM.

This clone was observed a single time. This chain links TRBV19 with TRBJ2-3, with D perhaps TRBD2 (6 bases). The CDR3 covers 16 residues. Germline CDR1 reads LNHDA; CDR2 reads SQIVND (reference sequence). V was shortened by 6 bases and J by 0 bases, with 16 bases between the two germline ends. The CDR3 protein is CASRKKGGASTDTQYF. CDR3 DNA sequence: TGTGCCAGTAGAAAGAAAGGCGGGGCGAGCACAGATACGCAGTATTTT. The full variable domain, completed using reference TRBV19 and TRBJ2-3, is DGGITQSPKYLFRKEGQNVTLSCEQNLNHDAMYWYRQDPGQGLRLIYYSQIVNDFQKGDIAEGYSVSREKKESFPLTVTSAQKNPTAFYLCASRKKGGASTDTQYFGPGTRLTVL.

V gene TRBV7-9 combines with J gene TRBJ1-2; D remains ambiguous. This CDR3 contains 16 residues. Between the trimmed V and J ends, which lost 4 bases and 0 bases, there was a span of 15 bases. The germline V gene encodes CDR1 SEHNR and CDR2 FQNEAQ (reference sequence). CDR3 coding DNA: TGTGCCAGCAGCTCATCAACTGGGAGGGCTAACTATGGCTACACCTTC. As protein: CASSSSTGRANYGYTF.

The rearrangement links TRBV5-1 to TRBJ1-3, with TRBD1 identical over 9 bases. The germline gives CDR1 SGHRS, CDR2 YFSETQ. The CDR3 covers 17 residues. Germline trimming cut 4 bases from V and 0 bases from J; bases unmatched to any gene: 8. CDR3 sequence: CASSLGTGLDSGNTIYF. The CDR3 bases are TGCGCCAGCAGCCTTGGGACAGGGCTTGACTCTGGAAACACCATATATTTT.

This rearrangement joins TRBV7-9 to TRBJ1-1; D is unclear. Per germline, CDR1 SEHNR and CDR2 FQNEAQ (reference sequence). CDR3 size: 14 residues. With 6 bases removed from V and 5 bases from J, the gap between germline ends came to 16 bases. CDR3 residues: CASSYTEGGTEAFF. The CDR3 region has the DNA TGTGCCAGCAGTTACACAGAGGGCGGGACTGAAGCTTTCTTT.

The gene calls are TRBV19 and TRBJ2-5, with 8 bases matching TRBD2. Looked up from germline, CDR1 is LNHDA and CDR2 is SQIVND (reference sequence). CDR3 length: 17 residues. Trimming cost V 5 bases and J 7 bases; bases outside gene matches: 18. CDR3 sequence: CASSPSPGLGSVRTQYF. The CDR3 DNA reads TGTGCCAGTAGTCCCTCACCGGGACTAGGGTCGGTTAGGACCCAGTACTTC.

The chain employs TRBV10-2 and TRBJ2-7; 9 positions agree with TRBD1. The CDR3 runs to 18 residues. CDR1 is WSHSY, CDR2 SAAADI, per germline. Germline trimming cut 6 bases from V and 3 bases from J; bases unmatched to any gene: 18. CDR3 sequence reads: CASRDRGIPSQPLYEQYF. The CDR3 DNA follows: TGCGCCAGCAGGGACAGGGGAATCCCATCCCAGCCCCTCTACGAGCAGTACTTC.

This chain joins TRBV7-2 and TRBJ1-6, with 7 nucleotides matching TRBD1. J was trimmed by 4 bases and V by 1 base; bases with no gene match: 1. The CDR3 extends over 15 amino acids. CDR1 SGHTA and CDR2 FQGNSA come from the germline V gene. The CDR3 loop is CASSLVGQYNSPLHF. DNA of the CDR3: TGTGCCAGCAGCTTAGTGGGACAGTATAATTCACCCCTCCACTTT.

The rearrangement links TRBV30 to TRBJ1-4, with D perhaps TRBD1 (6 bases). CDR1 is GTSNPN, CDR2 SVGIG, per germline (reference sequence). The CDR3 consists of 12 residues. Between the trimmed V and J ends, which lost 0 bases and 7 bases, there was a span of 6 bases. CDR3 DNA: TGTGCCTGGAGTGTCAGGGGTGAAAAACTGTTTTTT. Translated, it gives CAWSVRGEKLFF.

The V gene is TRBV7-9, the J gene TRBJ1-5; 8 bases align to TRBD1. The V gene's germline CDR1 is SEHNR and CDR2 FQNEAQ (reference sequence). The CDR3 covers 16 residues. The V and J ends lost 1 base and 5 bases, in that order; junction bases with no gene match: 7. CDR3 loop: CASSLDLGTGDQPQHF. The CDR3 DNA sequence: TGTGCCAGCAGCTTAGATCTCGGGACAGGAGATCAGCCCCAGCATTTT. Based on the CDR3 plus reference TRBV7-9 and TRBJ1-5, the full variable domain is DTGVSQNPRHKITKRGQNVTFRCDPISEHNRLYWYRQTLGQGPEFLTYFQNEAQLEKSRLLSDRFSAERPKGSFSTLEIQRTEQGDSAMYLCASSLDLGTGDQPQHFGDGTRLSIL.

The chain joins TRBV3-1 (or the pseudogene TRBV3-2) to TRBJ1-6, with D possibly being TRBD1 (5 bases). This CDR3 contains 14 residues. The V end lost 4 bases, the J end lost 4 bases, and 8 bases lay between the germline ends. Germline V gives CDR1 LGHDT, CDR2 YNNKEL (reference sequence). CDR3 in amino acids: CASSLRQYNSPLHF. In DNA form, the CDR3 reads TGTGCCAGCAGCCTCCGACAGTATAATTCACCCCTCCACTTT.

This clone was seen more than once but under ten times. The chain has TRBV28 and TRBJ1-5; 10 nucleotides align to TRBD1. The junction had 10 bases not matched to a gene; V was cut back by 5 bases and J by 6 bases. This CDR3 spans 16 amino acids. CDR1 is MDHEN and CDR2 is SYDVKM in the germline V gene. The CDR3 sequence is CASSPRGTGVGQPQHF. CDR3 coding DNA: TGTGCCAGCAGTCCCCGTGGGACAGGGGTTGGTCAGCCCCAGCATTTT.

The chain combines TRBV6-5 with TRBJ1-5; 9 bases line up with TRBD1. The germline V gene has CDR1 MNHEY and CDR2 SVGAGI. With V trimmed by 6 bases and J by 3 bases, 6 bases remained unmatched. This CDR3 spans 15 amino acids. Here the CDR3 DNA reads TGTGCCAGCAGCCTGGACAGGGGTAACAATCAGCCCCAGCATTTT. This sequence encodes CASSLDRGNNQPQHF.

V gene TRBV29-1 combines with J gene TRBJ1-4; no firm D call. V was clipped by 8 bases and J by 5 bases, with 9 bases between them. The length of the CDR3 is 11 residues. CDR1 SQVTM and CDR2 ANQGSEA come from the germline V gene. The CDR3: CSTRLNEKLFF. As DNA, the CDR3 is TGCAGCACGCGTCTGAATGAAAAACTGTTTTTT.

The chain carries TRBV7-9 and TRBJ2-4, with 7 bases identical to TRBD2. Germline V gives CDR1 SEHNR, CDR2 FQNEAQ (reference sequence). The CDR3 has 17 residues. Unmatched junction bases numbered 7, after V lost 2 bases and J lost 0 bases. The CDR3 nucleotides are TGTGCCAGCAGCTTATCTGGGAGGGTTCTAGCCAAAAACATTCAGTACTTC. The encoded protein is CASSLSGRVLAKNIQYF.

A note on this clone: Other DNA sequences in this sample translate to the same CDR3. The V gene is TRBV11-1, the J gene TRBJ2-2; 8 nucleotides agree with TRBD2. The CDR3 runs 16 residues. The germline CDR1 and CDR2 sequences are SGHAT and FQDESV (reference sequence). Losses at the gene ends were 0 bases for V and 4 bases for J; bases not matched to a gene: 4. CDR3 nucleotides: TGTGCCAGCAGCTTAGCGCTGGCGGGGGGCACCGGGGAGCTGTTTTTT. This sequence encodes CASSLALAGGTGELFF.

The CDR3 loop reads CASSKRGDAGVGTEAFF. CDR3 nucleotides: TGTGCCAGTTCCAAGCGGGGGGATGCAGGGGTCGGCACTGAAGCTTTCTTT. The chain is built from TRBV19 and TRBJ1-1, with a possible D match to TRBD1 (6 bases). The CDR3 is 17 residues long. Germline loops: CDR1 LNHDA, CDR2 SQIVND (reference sequence). V shed 8 bases and J shed 4 bases, with 26 bases lying between them.

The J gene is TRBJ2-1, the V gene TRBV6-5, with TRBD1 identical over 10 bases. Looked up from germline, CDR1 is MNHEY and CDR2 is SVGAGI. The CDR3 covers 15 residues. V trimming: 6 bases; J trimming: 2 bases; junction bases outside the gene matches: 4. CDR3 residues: CASSNGQGAYNEQFF. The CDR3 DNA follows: TGTGCCAGCAGCAACGGACAGGGGGCCTACAATGAGCAGTTCTTC.

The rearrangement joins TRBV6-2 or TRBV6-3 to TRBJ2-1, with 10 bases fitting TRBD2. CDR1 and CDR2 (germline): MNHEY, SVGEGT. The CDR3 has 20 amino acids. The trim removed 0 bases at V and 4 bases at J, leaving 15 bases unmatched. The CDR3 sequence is CASSYSLHSGRSSGYNEQFF. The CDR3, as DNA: TGTGCCAGCAGTTACTCACTCCATAGCGGGAGGTCTTCAGGGTACAATGAGCAGTTCTTC.

In nucleotides, the CDR3 is TGTGCCACCGCCCCTGACAGGGGGCCAGCCGGGGAGCTGTTTTTT. Encoded protein: CATAPDRGPAGELFF. The V gene is TRBV6-6, the J gene TRBJ2-2; 10 bases align to TRBD1. Trimming took 10 bases from V and 6 from J; bases not matched to a gene: 11. This CDR3 contains 15 residues. Looked up from germline, CDR1 is MNHNY and CDR2 is SVGAGI (reference sequence).

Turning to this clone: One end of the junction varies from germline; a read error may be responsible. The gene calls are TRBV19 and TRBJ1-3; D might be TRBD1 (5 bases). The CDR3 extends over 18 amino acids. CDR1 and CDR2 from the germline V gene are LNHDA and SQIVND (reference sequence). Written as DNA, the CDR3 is TGTGCCAGTAGTATTCTTCCCGAAGGGACTGGCTCTGGAAACACTATATATTTT. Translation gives CASSILPEGTGSGNTIYF.